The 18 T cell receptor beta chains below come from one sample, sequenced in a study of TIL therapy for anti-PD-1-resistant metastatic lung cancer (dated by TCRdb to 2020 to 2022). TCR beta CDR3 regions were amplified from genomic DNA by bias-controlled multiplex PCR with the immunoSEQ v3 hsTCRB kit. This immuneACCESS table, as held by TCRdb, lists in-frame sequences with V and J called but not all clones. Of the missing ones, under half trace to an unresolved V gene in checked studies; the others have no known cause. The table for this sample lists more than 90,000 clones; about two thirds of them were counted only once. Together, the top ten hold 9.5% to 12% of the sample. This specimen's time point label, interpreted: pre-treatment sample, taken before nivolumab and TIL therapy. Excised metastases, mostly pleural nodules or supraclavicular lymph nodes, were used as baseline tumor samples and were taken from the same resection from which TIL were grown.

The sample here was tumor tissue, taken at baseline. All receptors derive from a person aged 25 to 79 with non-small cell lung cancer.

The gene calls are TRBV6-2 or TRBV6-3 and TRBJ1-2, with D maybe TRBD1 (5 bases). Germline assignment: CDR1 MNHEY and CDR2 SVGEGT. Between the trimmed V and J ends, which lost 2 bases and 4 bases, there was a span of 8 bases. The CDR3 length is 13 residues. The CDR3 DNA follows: TGTGCCAGCAGTTACGGGGGAGTCTATGGCTACACCTTC. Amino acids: CASSYGGVYGYTF.

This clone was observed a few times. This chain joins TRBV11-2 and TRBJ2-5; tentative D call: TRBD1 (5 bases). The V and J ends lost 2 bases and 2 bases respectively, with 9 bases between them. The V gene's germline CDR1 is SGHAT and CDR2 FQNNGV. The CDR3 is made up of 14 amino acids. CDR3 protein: CASSLRGGQETQYF. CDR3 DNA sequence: TGTGCCAGCAGCTTAAGGGGTGGGCAAGAGACCCAGTACTTC. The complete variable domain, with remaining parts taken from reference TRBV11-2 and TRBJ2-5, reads EAGVAQSPRYKIIEKRQSVAFWCNPISGHATLYWYQQILGQGPKLLIQFQNNGVVDDSQLPKDRFSAERLKGVDSTLKIQPAKLEDSAVYLCASSLRGGQETQYFGPGTRLLVL.

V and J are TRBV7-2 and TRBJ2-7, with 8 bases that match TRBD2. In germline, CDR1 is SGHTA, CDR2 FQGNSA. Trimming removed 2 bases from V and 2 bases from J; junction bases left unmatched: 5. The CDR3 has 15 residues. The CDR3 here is CASSLQAGVTYEQYF. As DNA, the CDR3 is TGTGCCAGCAGCTTACAAGCGGGGGTCACCTACGAGCAGTACTTC. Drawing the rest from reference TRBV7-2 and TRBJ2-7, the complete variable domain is GAGVSQSPSNKVTEKGKDVELRCDPISGHTALYWYRQSLGQGLEFLIYFQGNSAPDKSGLPSDRFSAERTGGSVSTLTIQRTQQEDSAVYLCASSLQAGVTYEQYFGPGTRLTVT.

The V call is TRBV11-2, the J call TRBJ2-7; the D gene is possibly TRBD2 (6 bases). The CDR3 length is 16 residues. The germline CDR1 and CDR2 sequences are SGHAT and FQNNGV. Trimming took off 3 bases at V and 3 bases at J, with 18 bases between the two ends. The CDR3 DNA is TGTGCCAGCAGCTTCGATGTTGGGCCGCGGGACTACGAGCAGTACTTC. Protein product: CASSFDVGPRDYEQYF.

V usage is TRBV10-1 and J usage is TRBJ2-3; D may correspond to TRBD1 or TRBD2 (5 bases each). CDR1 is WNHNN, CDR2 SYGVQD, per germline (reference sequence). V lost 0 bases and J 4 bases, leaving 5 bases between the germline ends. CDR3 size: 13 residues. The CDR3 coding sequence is TGCGCCAGCAGTGAGTCGGGGGCAGATACGCAGTATTTT. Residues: CASSESGADTQYF.

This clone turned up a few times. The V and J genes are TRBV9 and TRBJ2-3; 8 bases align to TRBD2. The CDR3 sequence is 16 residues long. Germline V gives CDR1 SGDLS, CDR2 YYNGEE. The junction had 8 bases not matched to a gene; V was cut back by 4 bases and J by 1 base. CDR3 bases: TGTGCCAGCAGCACACCGGGGCGGGGGGGCACAGATACGCAGTATTTT. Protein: CASSTPGRGGTDTQYF. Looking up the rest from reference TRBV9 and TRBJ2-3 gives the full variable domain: DSGVTQTPKHLITATGQRVTLRCSPRSGDLSVYWYQQSLDQGLQFLIQYYNGEERAKGNILERFSAQQFPDLHSELNLSSLELGDSALYFCASSTPGRGGTDTQYFGPGTRLTVL.

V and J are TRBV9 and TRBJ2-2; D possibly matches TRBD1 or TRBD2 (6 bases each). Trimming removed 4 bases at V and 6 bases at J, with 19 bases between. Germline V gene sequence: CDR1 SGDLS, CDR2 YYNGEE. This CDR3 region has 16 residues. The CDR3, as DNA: TGTGCCAGCAGCCCCCCGCGGAGGGGGTATTCCGGGGAGCTGTTTTTT. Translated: CASSPPRRGYSGELFF.

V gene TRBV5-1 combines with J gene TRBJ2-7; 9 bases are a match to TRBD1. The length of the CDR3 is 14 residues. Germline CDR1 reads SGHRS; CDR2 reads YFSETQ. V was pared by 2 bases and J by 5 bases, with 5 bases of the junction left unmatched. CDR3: CASSFGTGFDEQYF. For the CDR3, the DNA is TGCGCCAGCAGCTTCGGGACAGGGTTTGACGAGCAGTACTTC.

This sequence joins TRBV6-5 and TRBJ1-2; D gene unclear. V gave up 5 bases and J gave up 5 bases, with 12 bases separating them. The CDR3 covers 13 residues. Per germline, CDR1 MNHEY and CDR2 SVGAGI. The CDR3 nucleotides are TGTGCCAGCAGTCCATCCGGGTCGTATGGCTACACCTTC. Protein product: CASSPSGSYGYTF.

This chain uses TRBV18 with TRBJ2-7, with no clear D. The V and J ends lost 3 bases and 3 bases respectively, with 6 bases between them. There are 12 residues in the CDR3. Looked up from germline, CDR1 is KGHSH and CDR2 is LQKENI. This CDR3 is CASSPGRYEQYF. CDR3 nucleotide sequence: TGTGCCAGCTCACCCGGCCGCTACGAGCAGTACTTC.

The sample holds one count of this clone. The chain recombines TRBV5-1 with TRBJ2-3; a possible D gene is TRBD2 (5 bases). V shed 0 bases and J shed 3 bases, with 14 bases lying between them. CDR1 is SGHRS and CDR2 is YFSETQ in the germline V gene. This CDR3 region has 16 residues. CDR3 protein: CASSLGSLPGTDTQYF. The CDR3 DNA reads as TGCGCCAGCAGCTTGGGGTCCCTCCCGGGGACAGATACGCAGTATTTT.

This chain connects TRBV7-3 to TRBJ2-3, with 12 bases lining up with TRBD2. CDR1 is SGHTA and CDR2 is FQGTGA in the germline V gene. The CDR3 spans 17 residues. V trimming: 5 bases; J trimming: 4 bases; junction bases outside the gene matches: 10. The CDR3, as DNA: TGTGCCAGCAGCAAAACCGGACTAGCGGGGTTCTCAGATACGCAGTATTTT. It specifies CASSKTGLAGFSDTQYF.

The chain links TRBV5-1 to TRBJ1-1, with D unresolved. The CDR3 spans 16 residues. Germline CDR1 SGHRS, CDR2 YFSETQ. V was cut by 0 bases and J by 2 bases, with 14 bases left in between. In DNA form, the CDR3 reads TGCGCCAGCAGCTTGGAAGTAGGCTTTTTAAACACTGAAGCTTTCTTT. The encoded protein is CASSLEVGFLNTEAFF.

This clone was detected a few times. CDR3 in DNA: TGTGCCAGCGGAGAGGGCAGCAATCAGCCCCAGCATTTT. Translating it yields CASGEGSNQPQHF. The V gene is TRBV27, the J gene TRBJ1-5; D is undetermined. The CDR3 totals 13 residues. V was clipped by 8 bases and J by 1 base, with 9 bases between them. Germline V lookup: CDR1 MNHEY, CDR2 SMNVEV (reference sequence).

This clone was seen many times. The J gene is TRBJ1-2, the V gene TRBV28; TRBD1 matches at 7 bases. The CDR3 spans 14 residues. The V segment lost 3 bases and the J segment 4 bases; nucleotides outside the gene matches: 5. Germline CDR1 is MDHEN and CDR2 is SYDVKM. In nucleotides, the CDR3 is TGTGCCAGCAGTTTCTCGGGACAGCCCTATGGCTACACCTTC. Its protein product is CASSFSGQPYGYTF.

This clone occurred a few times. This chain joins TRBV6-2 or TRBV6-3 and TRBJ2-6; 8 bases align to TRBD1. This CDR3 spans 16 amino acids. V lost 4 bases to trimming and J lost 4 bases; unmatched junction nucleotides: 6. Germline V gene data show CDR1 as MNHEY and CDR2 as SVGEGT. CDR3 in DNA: TGTGCCAGCAGTTTGACAGGGGTCTGGGGGGCCAACGTCCTGACTTTC. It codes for CASSLTGVWGANVLTF.

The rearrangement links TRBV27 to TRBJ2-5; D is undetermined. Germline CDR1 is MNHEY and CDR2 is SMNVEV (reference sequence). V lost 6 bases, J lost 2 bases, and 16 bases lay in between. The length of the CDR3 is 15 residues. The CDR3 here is CASSPRVYLQETQYF. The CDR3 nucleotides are TGTGCCAGCAGCCCTCGGGTATACTTACAAGAGACCCAGTACTTC.

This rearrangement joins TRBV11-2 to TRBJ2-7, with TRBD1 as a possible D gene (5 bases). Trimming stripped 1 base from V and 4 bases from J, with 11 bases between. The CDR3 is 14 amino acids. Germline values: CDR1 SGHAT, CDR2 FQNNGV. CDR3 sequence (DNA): TGTGCCAGCAGCTTAGTGGGGCGCGAATACGAGCAGTACTTC. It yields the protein CASSLVGREYEQYF.